Each of the 8 T cell receptor beta chains below was sequenced from the same sample in a study of human T cells and chemical hapten exposure. The library attached unique molecular identifiers to individual cDNA molecules. TCRdb re-analysed the reads in MiXCR, keeping a single row per CDR3 protein. The sample records about 120,000 distinct CDR3 sequences, 6.5% to 10% being singletons. The starting material, unfractionated whole blood, was used for total RNA extraction. The specimen sequenced was whole blood. Receptor source: a human donor in good health. Some clones in this sample may be carry-over from other donors' samples.

In DNA, the CDR3 is TGCAGTGTTTGGGGGGGGTTGACCTACGAGCAGTACTTC. Protein product: CSVWGGLTYEQYF. The chain joins TRBV20-1 to TRBJ2-7, with 7 bases identical to TRBD2. Trimming at V came to 7 bases and at J to 2 bases, leaving 8 bases not matched to a gene. The CDR3 extends over 13 amino acids. Germline V gene lookup returns CDR1 DFQATT and CDR2 SNEGSKA (reference sequence).

This clonotype showed up just a few times. The rearrangement uses TRBV7-2 and TRBJ2-5; D unresolved. The germline V gene encodes CDR1 SGHTA and CDR2 FQGNSA. The V end lost 5 bases, the J end lost 3 bases, and 13 bases lay between the germline ends. The CDR3 totals 14 residues. The CDR3 sequence: CASSPNIGKETQYF. CDR3 in DNA: TGTGCCAGCAGCCCCAACATCGGAAAAGAGACCCAGTACTTC.

This clonotype was detected ten times or more. The chain combines TRBV7-9 with TRBJ1-1, with TRBD1 matching over 8 bases. CDR3 length: 13 residues. The trim removed 5 bases at V and 4 bases at J, leaving 3 bases unmatched. The germline gives CDR1 SEHNR, CDR2 FQNEAQ (reference sequence). For the CDR3, the DNA is TGTGCCAGCAGCCCCACAGGGGGCACTGAAGCTTTCTTT. Protein sequence: CASSPTGGTEAFF.

This clonotype was seen a handful of times. V is TRBV4-1 and J is TRBJ1-5; TRBD1 aligns across 9 bases. CDR1 MGHRA and CDR2 YSYEKL come from the germline V gene. This CDR3 has 16 residues. V trimming: 2 bases; J trimming: 0 bases; junction bases outside the gene matches: 2. Written as DNA, the CDR3 is TGCGCCAGCAGCCAACGGACAGGGGCTAGCAATCAGCCCCAGCATTTT. This sequence encodes CASSQRTGASNQPQHF.

In this sample, this clonotype turned up many times. The genes are TRBV6-5 and TRBJ2-1; D call uncertain. This CDR3 spans 18 amino acids. CDR1 is MNHEY and CDR2 is SVGAGI in the germline V gene. Trimming removed 0 bases from V and 7 bases from J, with 22 bases in between. The CDR3 sequence is CASSYSPELSNLKNEQFF. As DNA, the CDR3 is TGTGCCAGCAGTTACTCCCCGGAATTGAGTAACCTCAAGAATGAGCAGTTCTTC.

This chain links TRBV10-3 with TRBJ2-3, with TRBD2 matching 9 bases. V trimming: 5 bases; J trimming: 4 bases; junction bases outside the gene matches: 7. This CDR3 spans 15 amino acids. Germline CDR1 and CDR2: ENHRY and SYGVKD. CDR3 loop: CAISSSSGAADTQYF. CDR3 coding DNA: TGTGCCATCAGTTCATCTAGCGGGGCCGCAGATACGCAGTATTTT.

This clonotype has a count of ten or more. This chain uses TRBV5-4 with TRBJ2-7; 9 positions match TRBD2. Germline V gives CDR1 SGHNT, CDR2 YYREEE (reference sequence). CDR3 size: 17 residues. J gave up 4 bases and V 2 bases, and 13 bases lay outside the gene matches. The CDR3 DNA follows: TGTGCCAGCAGCTTATTGTTGGGTGGACTAGCGAGTTACGAGCAGTACTTC. Amino acids: CASSLLLGGLASYEQYF.

This clonotype was recorded at least ten times. The chain joins TRBV5-1 to TRBJ2-7; D might be TRBD1 or TRBD2, each matching 5 bases. The CDR3 covers 13 residues. V was trimmed by 3 bases and J by 3 bases, leaving 10 bases between them. Germline V gives CDR1 SGHRS, CDR2 YFSETQ. The CDR3 DNA reads as TGCGCCAGCAGCTCGGGGCAGAACTACGAGCAGTACTTC. This encodes CASSSGQNYEQYF.